This T cell receptor (beta chain) was identified during a study of T cell repertoires in cytomegalovirus infection. Study-wide context: In public TCR beta signatures, there were indications of both CMV infection and matching HLA type.

Study-wide points: It was HLA-C-restricted CMV-specific TCR beta clonotypes that dominated the response ex vivo.

One entry per CDR3 protein, called by TCRdb with MiXCR from the reads. The repertoire holds 200,000 to 250,000 distinct CDR3 sequences, about 40% seen once, with 55% to 70% in the top ten. Worth noting for this clonotype: Its antigen remains unknown. A much more abundant neighbour one base away suggests this may be a read error.

This CDR3 is 16 amino acids long. CDR1 and CDR2 from the germline V gene are SGHTA and FQGNSA. The sequence was obtained from a human donor in good health (CMV status not recorded). Some clones in this sample may be carry-over from other donors' samples. This material consisted of CD8+ T cells from cultured PBMCs, taken from culture after CMV antigen stimulation. This rearrangement joins TRBV7-2 to TRBJ2-1; D is possibly TRBD1 or TRBD2 (5 bases each). The CDR3 DNA sequence: TGTGACAGCAGCTTGGGGCTAGCCACCTCCTACAATGAGCAGTTCTTC. It translates to CDSSLGLATSYNEQFF.